The clone carrying this TCR beta chain was seen repeatedly, ten times or more. Its antigen is still unknown. This specimen belongs to a study of spatial heterogeneity in lung cancer. Study-level findings and limits: Counts that tracked tumor mutation counts were those of expanded intratumoral alpha and beta TCRs.

Germline CDR1 reads SGHTA; CDR2 reads FQGNSA. CDR3 size: 13 residues. With 3 bases removed from V and 3 bases from J, the gap between germline ends came to 8 bases. A distinct unique molecular identifier was carried by each TCR cDNA molecule. TCRdb recomputed calls from the 5' RACE reads with MiXCR, one row per CDR3 protein. The table has 13,000 or so distinct CDR3 sequences, about 3% seen once. Time point described: sample taken at primary tumor resection. Samples came from 60 to 75 TRACERx patients with untreated early-stage lung cancer. The sequenced material consisted of unsorted whole RNA from tumor, nontumor lung or frozen PBMC.

The specimen comprised lung tumor tissue, sampled at surgery. The clonotype originates from a male donor with early-stage non-small cell lung cancer. The chain is built from TRBV7-2 and TRBJ1-1; TRBD1 might be the D (5 bases). The CDR3 spells CASSFGQDTEAFF. The CDR3 DNA is TGTGCCAGCAGCTTTGGACAAGACACTGAAGCTTTCTTT. Full variable domain (rest looked up from reference TRBV7-2 and TRBJ1-1): GAGVSQSPSNKVTEKGKDVELRCDPISGHTALYWYRQSLGQGLEFLIYFQGNSAPDKSGLPSDRFSAERTGGSVSTLTIQRTQQEDSAVYLCASSFGQDTEAFFGQGTRLTVV.